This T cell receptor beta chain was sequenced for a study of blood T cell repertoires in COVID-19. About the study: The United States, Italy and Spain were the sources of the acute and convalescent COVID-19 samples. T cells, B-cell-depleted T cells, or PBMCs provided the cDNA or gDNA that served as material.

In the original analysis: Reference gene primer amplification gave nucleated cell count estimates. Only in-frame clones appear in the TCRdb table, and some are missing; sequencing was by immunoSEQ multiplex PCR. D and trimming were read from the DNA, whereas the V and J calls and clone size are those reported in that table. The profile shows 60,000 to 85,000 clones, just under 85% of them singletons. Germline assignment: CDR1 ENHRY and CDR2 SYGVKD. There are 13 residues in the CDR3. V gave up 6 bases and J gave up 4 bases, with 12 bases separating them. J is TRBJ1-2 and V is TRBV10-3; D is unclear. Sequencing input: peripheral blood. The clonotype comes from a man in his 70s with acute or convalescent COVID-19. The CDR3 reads CAISTDGSYGYTF. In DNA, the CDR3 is TGTGCCATCAGCACTGACGGGTCCTATGGCTACACCTTC.